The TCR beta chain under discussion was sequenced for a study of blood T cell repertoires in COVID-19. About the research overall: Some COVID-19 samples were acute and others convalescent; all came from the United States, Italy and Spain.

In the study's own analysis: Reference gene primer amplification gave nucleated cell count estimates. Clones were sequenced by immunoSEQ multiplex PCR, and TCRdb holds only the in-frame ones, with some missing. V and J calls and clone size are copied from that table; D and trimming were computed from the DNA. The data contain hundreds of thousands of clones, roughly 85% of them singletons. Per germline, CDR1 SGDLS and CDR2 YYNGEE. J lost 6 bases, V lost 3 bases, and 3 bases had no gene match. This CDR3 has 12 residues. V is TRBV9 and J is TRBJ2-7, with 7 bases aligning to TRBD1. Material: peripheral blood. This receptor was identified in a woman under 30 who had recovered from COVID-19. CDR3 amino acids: CASSEGGGEQYF. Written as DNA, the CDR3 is TGTGCCAGCAGCGAAGGGGGCGGCGAGCAGTACTTC.